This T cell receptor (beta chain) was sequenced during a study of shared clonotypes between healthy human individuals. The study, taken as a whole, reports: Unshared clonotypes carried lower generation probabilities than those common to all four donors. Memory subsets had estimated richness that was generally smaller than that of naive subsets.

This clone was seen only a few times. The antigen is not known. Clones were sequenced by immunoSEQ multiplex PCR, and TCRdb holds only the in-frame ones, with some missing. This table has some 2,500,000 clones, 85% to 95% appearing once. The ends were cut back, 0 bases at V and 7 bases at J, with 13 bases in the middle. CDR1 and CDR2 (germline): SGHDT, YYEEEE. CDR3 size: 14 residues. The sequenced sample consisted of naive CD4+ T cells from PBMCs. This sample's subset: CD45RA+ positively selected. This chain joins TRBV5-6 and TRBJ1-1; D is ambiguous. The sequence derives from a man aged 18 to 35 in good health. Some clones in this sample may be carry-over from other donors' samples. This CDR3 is CASSLGFVTLEAFF. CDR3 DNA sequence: TGTGCCAGCAGCTTGGGGTTCGTAACCCTTGAAGCTTTCTTT.